This T cell receptor (beta chain) was captured in a study of spatial heterogeneity in lung cancer. The wider study: Samples were obtained from approximately 72 donors, all untreated early-stage non-small cell lung cancer patients.

This clonotype was seen at least ten times. Stated time point: blood at routine non-recurrence follow-up after resection. Single TCR cDNA molecules each had their own unique molecular identifier. MiXCR, run by TCRdb on the 5' RACE reads, gives a single entry per CDR3 protein. There are some 12,000 distinct CDR3 sequences in the sample; about 9.5% occur only once, and under 35% lies in the top ten. The source is a female donor with early-stage non-small cell lung cancer. The sample consisted of PBMCs, taken at follow-up.

The CDR3 here is CATSVGGAEQFF. The CDR3 nucleotides are TGTGCCACCAGTGTGGGGGGAGCTGAGCAGTTCTTC. This chain connects TRBV24-1 to TRBJ2-1; tentative D call: TRBD2 (6 bases). CDR1 KGHDR and CDR2 SFDVKD come from the germline V gene. The V gene lost 5 bases and the J gene lost 9 bases, with 10 bases spanning the gap. This CDR3 region has 12 residues.